The entry below describes one TCR beta chain. Its antigen is unidentified. These data are taken from a study of cytomegalovirus exposure and HLA in healthy donors. General observations from the study: In vitro work confirmed that a few CMV-associated chains recognize CMV antigens. Investigators reported 150 to 200 TCR beta chains as tied to cytomegalovirus.

The V and J ends lost 4 bases and 6 bases, in that order; junction bases with no gene match: 6. Germline values: CDR1 SGHDT, CDR2 YYEEEE. This CDR3 is built from 13 residues. Using immunoSEQ multiplex PCR, the repertoire was profiled, and TCRdb retains in-frame clones only, with some absent. The table lists 150,000 to 200,000 clones, approximately 89% of them singletons. The sequenced material came from PBMCs. This sequence originates from a young man in good health and CMV-seropositive. The chain combines TRBV5-6 with TRBJ2-7, with 8 bases identical to TRBD1. The CDR3 loop is CASSRTGKGEQYF. CDR3 DNA sequence: TGTGCCAGCAGCCGGACAGGGAAAGGCGAGCAGTACTTC.